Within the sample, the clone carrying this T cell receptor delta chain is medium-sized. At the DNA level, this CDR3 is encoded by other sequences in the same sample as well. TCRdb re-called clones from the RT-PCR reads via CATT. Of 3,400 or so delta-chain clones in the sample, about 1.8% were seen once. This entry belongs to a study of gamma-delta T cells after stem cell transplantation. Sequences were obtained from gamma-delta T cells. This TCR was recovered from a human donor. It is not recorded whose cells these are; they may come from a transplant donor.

The CDR3 sequence is CACDTAGDSLSWDTRQMFF. CDR3 DNA: TGTGCCTGTGACACGGCGGGGGACTCCCTCTCCTGGGACACCCGACAGATGTTTTTC. This chain uses TRDV2 with TRDJ3, with TRDD3 as a possible D gene (6 bases). Germline CDR1 and CDR2: GEAIGNYY and EKD. V was trimmed by 1 base and J by 0 bases, leaving 15 bases between them. The length of the CDR3 is 19 residues.